The 18 T cell receptor beta chains in this list originate from one sample, sequenced in a study of blood T cell repertoires in COVID-19. Using immunoSEQ multiplex PCR, the repertoire was profiled, and TCRdb retains in-frame clones only, with some absent. The sample consists of about 300,000 clones, about 88% of them appearing once. Sequenced material: peripheral blood. These receptors were collected from a man aged 65-85 years with acute or convalescent COVID-19.

This clone was seen a handful of times. The chain joins TRBV6-1 to TRBJ1-5, with 9 positions matching TRBD1. The germline gives CDR1 MNHNS, CDR2 SASEGT. The CDR3 length is 16 residues. V lost 0 bases and J lost 7; bases outside the gene matches: 7. CDR3 nucleotide sequence: TGTGCCAGCAGTGAAGCGAGGACAGGGGCTCGGCAGCCCCAGCATTTT. It encodes CASSEARTGARQPQHF.

This CDR3 reads CASSEKGQGADEQFF. CDR3 coding DNA: TGTGCCAGCAGTGAGAAGGGACAGGGGGCAGATGAGCAGTTCTTC. The rearrangement links TRBV6-6 to TRBJ2-1, with 12 positions matching TRBD1. This CDR3 comprises 15 residues. V lost 5 bases, J lost 8 bases, and 7 bases stayed unmatched. Germline CDR1 reads MNHNY; CDR2 reads SVGAGI (reference sequence).

The chain joins TRBV29-1 to TRBJ1-4; no clear D. Germline values: CDR1 SQVTM, CDR2 ANQGSEA. The CDR3 is 14 amino acids. Trimming shortened V by 0 bases and J by 1 base, and 6 bases separated the two germline ends. CDR3 nucleotides: TGCAGCGTTGAAGAAAGAGGAACTAATGAAAAACTGTTTTTT. It specifies CSVEERGTNEKLFF.

The chain couples TRBV4-2 to TRBJ2-3; a possible D gene is TRBD2 (5 bases). From germline, CDR1 is LGHNA and CDR2 YNFKEQ. The CDR3 totals 15 residues. Trimming pared 0 bases from V and 1 base from J, leaving 8 bases between. The CDR3: CASSQDLRGTDTQYF. CDR3 coding DNA: TGTGCCAGCAGCCAAGATTTGCGGGGCACAGATACGCAGTATTTT.

This clone was detected many times. This chain joins TRBV28 and TRBJ2-1, with 12 nucleotides matching TRBD2. V was pared by 6 bases and J by 3 bases, with 6 bases of the junction left unmatched. Germline values: CDR1 MDHEN, CDR2 SYDVKM. CDR3 length: 16 amino acids. CDR3 residues: CASRIQTSGSYNEQFF. Written as DNA, the CDR3 is TGTGCCAGCAGGATCCAGACTAGCGGGAGCTACAATGAGCAGTTCTTC. The full variable domain, rest sourced from reference TRBV28 and TRBJ2-1, is DVKVTQSSRYLVKRTGEKVFLECVQDMDHENMFWYRQDPGLGLRLIYFSYDVKMKEKGDIPEGYSVSREKKERFSLILESASTNQTSMYLCASRIQTSGSYNEQFFGPGTRLTVL.

V gene TRBV3-1 (or the pseudogene TRBV3-2) combines with J gene TRBJ2-2; 9 bases map to TRBD1. The V segment lost 5 bases and the J segment 7 bases; nucleotides outside the gene matches: 2. Germline-derived CDR1 and CDR2 are LGHDT and YNNKEL (reference sequence). The CDR3 extends over 13 amino acids. The DNA of the CDR3 is TGTGCCAGCAGCGACAGGGGGTACGGGGAGCTGTTTTTT. Protein sequence: CASSDRGYGELFF.

The table lists this clone with a few counts. The J gene is TRBJ2-7, the V gene TRBV7-2, with a tentative D call TRBD2 (6 bases). There are 15 residues in the CDR3. V was shortened by 2 bases and J by 7 bases, with 18 bases between the two germline ends. Germline V CDR1 and CDR2: SGHTA, FQGNSA. CDR3 DNA sequence: TGTGCCAGCAGCTTAAGGGGAGGCAGGACGAGGGAGCAGTACTTC. Encoded protein: CASSLRGGRTREQYF.

The rearrangement links TRBV28 to TRBJ2-1; TRBD2 aligns across 8 bases. The V and J ends lost 5 bases and 3 bases, in that order; junction bases with no gene match: 6. Germline V gene lookup returns CDR1 MDHEN and CDR2 SYDVKM. The CDR3 contains 15 residues. In DNA form, the CDR3 reads TGTGCCAGCAGTCCCCTGGGGACTAGCTACAATGAGCAGTTCTTC. Protein product: CASSPLGTSYNEQFF. Variable domain in full (rest from reference TRBV28 and TRBJ2-1): DVKVTQSSRYLVKRTGEKVFLECVQDMDHENMFWYRQDPGLGLRLIYFSYDVKMKEKGDIPEGYSVSREKKERFSLILESASTNQTSMYLCASSPLGTSYNEQFFGPGTRLTVL.

The genes are TRBV2 and TRBJ2-1; 9 bases are shared with TRBD1. V was pared by 6 bases and J by 4 bases, with 7 bases of the junction left unmatched. Looked up from germline, CDR1 is SNHLY and CDR2 is FYNNEI. The CDR3 length is 15 residues. CDR3 sequence reads: CASRGTGGRYNEQFF. In nucleotides, the CDR3 is TGTGCCAGCAGGGGAACAGGGGGCAGGTACAATGAGCAGTTCTTC.

This rearrangement joins TRBV3-1 (or the pseudogene TRBV3-2) to TRBJ1-6; 8 positions match TRBD1. This CDR3 region has 15 residues. The germline V gene has CDR1 LGHDT and CDR2 YNNKEL (reference sequence). The ends lost 5 bases at V and 6 bases at J; junction bases unmatched: 6. CDR3 protein: CASSYGTGSNSPLHF. DNA of the CDR3: TGTGCCAGCAGCTACGGGACAGGAAGTAATTCACCCCTCCACTTT.

This clone came up once. The chain has TRBV6-4 and TRBJ2-7; a possible D gene is TRBD2 (7 bases). This CDR3 has 17 amino acids. Trimming left V 0 bases short and J 4 bases short, with 19 bases between. The germline V gene has CDR1 MRHNA and CDR2 SNTAGT. Here the CDR3 DNA reads TGTGCCAGCAGTGACTCAATCCTGGGAGGGGGGCCTTACGAGCAGTACTTC. It yields the protein CASSDSILGGGPYEQYF.

The gene calls are TRBV7-8 and TRBJ2-1, with 9 bases aligning to TRBD1. Trimming removed 5 bases from V and 7 bases from J; junction bases left unmatched: 9. The CDR3 covers 15 residues. Germline V gives CDR1 SGHVS, CDR2 FQNEAQ. The CDR3: CASSPRDRARNEQFF. DNA for the CDR3: TGTGCCAGCAGCCCCCGGGACAGGGCGAGGAATGAGCAGTTCTTC.

V is TRBV28 and J is TRBJ1-6; D is ambiguous. V lost 5 bases and J lost 0, with 8 bases in between. Germline V gene data show CDR1 as MDHEN and CDR2 as SYDVKM. The CDR3 extends over 15 amino acids. For the CDR3, the DNA is TGTGCCAGCAGTCAGGCGAGCTCCTATAATTCACCCCTCCACTTT. Translating it yields CASSQASSYNSPLHF.

This clone was counted a single time. CDR3 DNA: TGTGCCAGCGAAGGGCCGGGGAAAAACTATGGCTACACCTTC. Its translation is CASEGPGKNYGYTF. The genes are TRBV28 and TRBJ1-2, with unresolved D. The CDR3 has 14 residues. Deletions cut 8 bases from V and 2 bases from J, with 15 bases between. The germline CDR1 and CDR2 sequences are MDHEN and SYDVKM.

This clone was observed a single time. The rearrangement links TRBV7-9 to TRBJ1-6; D might be TRBD1 (5 bases). This CDR3 region has 15 residues. Trimming stripped 4 bases from V and 9 bases from J, with 16 bases between. Germline V gene lookup returns CDR1 SEHNR and CDR2 FQNEAQ (reference sequence). CDR3 residues: CASSSVDGHGSPLHF. CDR3 DNA sequence: TGTGCCAGCAGCTCTGTAGACGGACACGGTTCACCCCTCCACTTT.

The chain joins TRBV5-1 to TRBJ1-2; 8 positions match TRBD1. The J segment lost 3 bases and the V segment lost 4 bases, leaving 5 bases of the junction unmatched. Germline CDR1 is SGHRS and CDR2 is YFSETQ. The CDR3 is 14 residues long. The CDR3: CASSLLGQDYGYTF. CDR3 coding DNA: TGCGCCAGCAGCCTCCTGGGACAGGACTATGGCTACACCTTC.

The chain employs TRBV27 and TRBJ1-2; TRBD1 is a possible D gene (6 bases). The CDR3 spans 14 residues. V was shortened by 8 bases and J by 8 bases, with 21 bases between the two germline ends. The germline gives CDR1 MNHEY, CDR2 SMNVEV (reference sequence). CDR3 sequence (DNA): TGTGCCAGCGGCATGAGGGCAGGGGCCAGAGGCTACACCTTC. Its translation is CASGMRAGARGYTF.

This chain links TRBV28 with TRBJ2-3; D remains ambiguous. V lost 2 bases, J lost 6 bases, and 6 bases lay in between. The CDR3 contains 12 residues. Germline V gives CDR1 MDHEN, CDR2 SYDVKM. The CDR3 region is CASSLRLDTQYF. The DNA for the CDR3 is TGTGCCAGCAGTTTACGTTTGGATACGCAGTATTTT.